Below, one T cell receptor (beta chain) is given with its context. This entry is derived from a study of OX40 agonist ivuxolimab in advanced cancers. From germline, CDR1 is SGHTA and CDR2 FQGNSA. This CDR3 spans 14 amino acids. V dropped 1 base and J dropped 11 bases, with 17 bases sitting between them. The table came from immunoSEQ multiplex PCR; TCRdb's copy has only in-frame clones and leaves some out. The table includes about 80,000 clones, roughly 87% detected once. This chain joins TRBV7-2 and TRBJ1-1; maybe TRBD1 (5 bases). The sequencing used CD4+ or CD8+ T cells sorted from blood, collected in a trial of the OX40 agonist ivuxolimab. This sequence was found in an adult with an advanced solid tumor such as melanoma, head and neck, liver or kidney cancer. This CDR3 reads CASSLGGVDSTAFF. CDR3 DNA: TGTGCCAGCAGCTTAGGGGGGGTAGACAGTACGGCTTTCTTT.